This T cell receptor beta chain came from a study of T-cell memory formation after mild COVID-19. General study findings and limits: Contracting CD4+ clones were located mainly in CM and EM, and CD8+ clones in EMRA.

Constant-segment primers served in 5'RACE that generated TCR alpha and TCR beta cDNA libraries bearing sample barcodes and UMIs. MiXCR, applied by TCRdb to the 5' RACE reads, yields one record per CDR3 protein. The repertoire consists of 550,000 to 600,000 distinct CDR3 sequences, with 20% to 25% occurring once and the leading ten covering around 9.2%. The junction had 8 bases not matched to a gene; V was cut back by 5 bases and J by 5 bases. Germline CDR1 PRHDT, CDR2 FYEKMQ (reference sequence). The CDR3 contains 16 residues. In this sample, this clonotype turned up many times. Its antigen is not known.

The specimen was PBMCs or a T cell subset sorted from them (not recorded which). The sequence derives from an adult woman who had mild COVID-19 (a few samples of this study predate the infection). Cell type and time point are not known. The V call is TRBV13, the J call TRBJ2-7; TRBD2 matches 14 bases. Written as DNA, the CDR3 is TGTGCCAGCAGCATCCTAGGGACTAGCGGGGGCCACGAGCAGTACTTC. It yields the protein CASSILGTSGGHEQYF.